Detailed here is one TCR beta chain. The data were taken from a study of blood T cell repertoires in COVID-19. Turning to the study itself: Sites across the United States, Italy and Spain contributed samples from acute and convalescent COVID-19. T cells, B-cell-depleted T cells, or PBMCs provided the cDNA or gDNA that served as material.

V was cut by 5 bases and J by 6 bases, with 5 bases left in between. Germline V gene sequence: CDR1 SEHNR, CDR2 FQNEAQ (reference sequence). The CDR3 has 11 amino acids. Categorization into cohorts depended on clinical history that participants reported. Per the authors' pipeline: Amplifying reference gene primers gave estimates of nucleated cell counts. The data were produced by immunoSEQ multiplex PCR, yet TCRdb's version contains in-frame clones alone and is incomplete. V, J and clone size are taken as reported in that table, and D and trimming were inferred from the DNA itself. The table includes 200,000 or so clones, about 90% detected once.

This receptor was obtained from a woman aged 18-35 years who had recovered from COVID-19. The chain has TRBV7-9 and TRBJ2-1; no firm D call. Source material: PBMCs or T cells enriched from blood (not recorded which). Written as DNA, the CDR3 is TGTGCCAGCAGCGGCTTCAATGAGCAGTTCTTC. Protein sequence: CASSGFNEQFF.